This T cell receptor beta chain stems from a study of T cells in Graves' hyperthyroidism and ophthalmopathy. Study-wide context: The authors collected peripheral blood at initial diagnosis, before any treatment.

About this clonotype: Its antigen is not identified.

The study enrolled patients aged 18 to 65 with newly diagnosed hyperthyroidism of under 2 months' duration. Each diagnosis was grounded in clinical symptoms, serum thyroxine and TRAb, thyroid ultrasound, and orbital computed tomography. Study-wide results and limits: The model predicted ophthalmopathy a median roughly 6.3 months before onset.

Authors of the study amplified TCR beta CDR3 regions from RNA transcripts. During a first-round RT-PCR of the TCR CDR3, the HTBI primer set was used. In TCRdb, the multiplex PCR reads were re-called with MiXCR into one record per CDR3 protein. The data show approximately 720,000 distinct CDR3 sequences, with 18% seen just once and 15% to 20% held by the top ten. The clonotype was recovered from a woman between 50 and 59 years old with Graves' hyperthyroidism that later progressed to Graves' ophthalmopathy. The sequenced sample consisted of blood.

CDR3 sequence: CASSSSGLAENTGELFF. CDR3 bases: TGTGCCAGCAGTAGCTCGGGACTAGCGGAAAACACCGGGGAGCTGTTTTTT. The chain combines TRBV27 with TRBJ2-2; 11 bases agree with TRBD2. This CDR3 has 17 residues. The germline V gene has CDR1 MNHEY and CDR2 SMNVEV (reference sequence). J gave up 2 bases and V 5 bases, and 7 bases lay outside the gene matches.